Listed here are 30 T cell receptor beta chains from one sample, sequenced in a study of T-cell reconstitution after alpha-beta-depleted transplantation in children. Molecular barcoding with unique molecular identifiers was used for the TCRbeta library. Via MiXCR, TCRdb re-called the PCR reads, giving one row per CDR3 protein. The profile shows around 250,000 distinct CDR3 sequences, about 26% of them singletons. This specimen consisted of PBMCs, obtained before TCRalphabeta/CD19-depleted stem cell transplant. Receptor source: a girl under 10 years old with Fanconi anemia, due to receive a stem cell transplant.

V usage is TRBV20-1 and J usage is TRBJ1-2; D is undetermined. Germline V gene lookup returns CDR1 DFQATT and CDR2 SNEGSKA (reference sequence). Trimming shortened V by 3 bases and J by 2 bases, and 7 bases separated the two germline ends. The length of the CDR3 is 12 residues. The CDR3 region has the DNA TGCAGTGCTAGGGATCCCAACTATGGCTACACCTTC. Its protein product is CSARDPNYGYTF.

This clonotype has more than one count but fewer than ten. The chain employs TRBV10-3 and TRBJ2-5; 7 nucleotides line up with TRBD2. With V trimmed by 6 bases and J by 3 bases, 4 bases remained unmatched. CDR1 ENHRY and CDR2 SYGVKD come from the germline V gene. CDR3 length: 13 amino acids. Here the CDR3 DNA reads TGTGCCATCAGGGGACTACAAGAAGAGACCCAGTACTTC. It specifies CAIRGLQEETQYF.

The sample holds a few counts of this clonotype. The gene calls are TRBV20-1 and TRBJ2-5; 8 bases map to TRBD2. Trimming took 6 bases from V and 5 from J; bases not matched to a gene: 11. Germline assignment: CDR1 DFQATT and CDR2 SNEGSKA (reference sequence). This CDR3 is built from 14 residues. The CDR3 DNA reads TGCAGTGCCCCATCCGGGGGGGCGAGTGAGACCCAGTACTTC. Protein sequence: CSAPSGGASETQYF.

This clonotype was picked up a small number of times. The rearrangement links TRBV20-1 to TRBJ2-3, with 7 bases matching TRBD1. The CDR3 has 14 residues. Germline CDR1 DFQATT, CDR2 SNEGSKA (reference sequence). The ends lost 6 bases at V and 3 bases at J; junction bases unmatched: 9. The CDR3 DNA sequence: TGCAGTGCCCCAGGGGGTGACGGAACAGATACGCAGTATTTT. Amino acid sequence: CSAPGGDGTDTQYF.

The table lists this clonotype with many counts. The genes are TRBV20-1 and TRBJ2-1; 8 bases are shared with TRBD2. CDR3 length: 13 amino acids. Germline loops: CDR1 DFQATT, CDR2 SNEGSKA (reference sequence). Unmatched junction bases numbered 11, after V lost 6 bases and J lost 10 bases. The CDR3 sequence: CSATAGAKGEQFF. For the CDR3, the DNA is TGCAGTGCCACAGCGGGGGCCAAGGGGGAGCAGTTCTTC.

This clonotype was counted between two and nine times. This chain connects TRBV20-1 to TRBJ2-3, with TRBD2 matching 11 bases. This CDR3 contains 16 residues. V dropped 6 bases and J dropped 1; count of bases not matched to a gene: 9. Germline CDR1 DFQATT, CDR2 SNEGSKA (reference sequence). The CDR3 protein is CSAHLAGGFGTDTQYF. For the CDR3, the DNA is TGCAGTGCCCACCTAGCGGGAGGATTCGGCACAGATACGCAGTATTTT.

As for this clonotype: This may be a read error: a much more frequent sequence differs by one nucleotide. The chain joins TRBV25-1 to TRBJ1-2; 10 nucleotides align to TRBD1. The germline V gene encodes CDR1 MGHDK and CDR2 SYGVNS. This CDR3 has 13 residues. V lost 6 bases to trimming and J lost 7 bases; unmatched junction nucleotides: 5. The CDR3 bases are TGTGCCAGCAGCGCCGGGACAGGGGTTGGCTACACCTTC. This translates into CASSAGTGVGYTF.

This clonotype was seen at least ten times. The chain recombines TRBV25-1 with TRBJ2-1; D not resolved. Germline V gene lookup returns CDR1 MGHDK and CDR2 SYGVNS. The CDR3 is made up of 12 amino acids. V was cut by 6 bases and J by 6 bases, with 9 bases left in between. CDR3 coding DNA: TGTGCCAGCAGCGCCAACCTCAATGAGCAGTTCTTC. It encodes CASSANLNEQFF. Drawing the rest from reference TRBV25-1 and TRBJ2-1, the complete variable domain is EADIYQTPRYLVIGTGKKITLECSQTMGHDKMYWYQQDPGMELHLIHYSYGVNSTEKGDLSSESTVSRIRTEHFPLTLESARPSHTSQYLCASSANLNEQFFGPGTRLTVL.

At least ten counts were recorded for this clonotype. The chain has TRBV20-1 and TRBJ2-4; tentative D call: TRBD1 (7 bases). The CDR3 totals 13 residues. Germline V CDR1 and CDR2: DFQATT, SNEGSKA (reference sequence). V was clipped by 3 bases and J by 13 bases, with 19 bases between them. CDR3 sequence: CSARTTQGRRQYF. DNA of the CDR3: TGCAGTGCTAGGACAACACAGGGGAGGCGGCAGTACTTC.

This clonotype turned up a few times. The rearrangement joins TRBV6-5 to TRBJ2-7; tentative D call: TRBD2 (5 bases). This CDR3 spans 15 amino acids. V gave up 2 bases and J gave up 1 base, with 12 bases separating them. Germline V gene lookup returns CDR1 MNHEY and CDR2 SVGAGI. The CDR3 sequence: CASSYSRRESYEQYF. The CDR3 bases are TGTGCCAGCAGTTACAGTCGTAGGGAGTCCTACGAGCAGTACTTC.

The chain joins TRBV6-1 to TRBJ1-6; possible D gene TRBD1, 6 bases. The germline V and J ends were trimmed by 6 bases and 7 bases, with 13 bases remaining between them. The CDR3 loop spans 14 amino acids. The germline gives CDR1 MNHNS, CDR2 SASEGT. CDR3 in amino acids: CASSPTGSNSPLHF. DNA for the CDR3: TGTGCCAGCAGCCCGACAGGATCCAATTCACCCCTCCACTTT.

This clonotype has a count of ten or more. The chain links TRBV5-1 to TRBJ2-1; the D gene is possibly TRBD2 (5 bases). Looked up from germline, CDR1 is SGHRS and CDR2 is YFSETQ. V shed 7 bases and J shed 1 base, with 9 bases lying between them. The CDR3 covers 13 residues. CDR3 protein: CASGAESYNEQFF. CDR3 in DNA: TGCGCCAGCGGAGCGGAGTCCTACAATGAGCAGTTCTTC.

As to this clonotype: One end of the junction varies from germline; a read error may be responsible. The gene calls are TRBV29-1 and TRBJ2-5, with 9 bases that match TRBD2. The V gene's germline CDR1 is SQVTM and CDR2 ANQGSEA. The CDR3 is 16 residues long. CDR3 in amino acids: CSVDLASGVPQETLYF. The CDR3 DNA reads TGCAGCGTTGATCTGGCTAGCGGGGTGCCCCAAGAGACCCTGTACTTC.

The V gene is TRBV5-1, the J gene TRBJ2-5, with 9 bases identical to TRBD2. The CDR3 covers 16 residues. The germline gives CDR1 SGHRS, CDR2 YFSETQ. The V segment lost 2 bases and the J segment 2 bases; nucleotides outside the gene matches: 7. The CDR3 reads CASSFTAGGLQETQYF. DNA for the CDR3: TGCGCCAGCAGCTTTACGGCGGGGGGGCTGCAAGAGACCCAGTACTTC. Looking up the rest from reference TRBV5-1 and TRBJ2-5 gives the full variable domain: KAGVTQTPRYLIKTRGQQVTLSCSPISGHRSVSWYQQTPGQGLQFLFEYFSETQRNKGNFPGRFSGRQFSNSRSEMNVSTLELGDSALYLCASSFTAGGLQETQYFGPGTRLLVL.

Ten or more counts support this clonotype. V usage is TRBV19 and J usage is TRBJ2-7; D remains unclear. Looked up from germline, CDR1 is LNHDA and CDR2 is SQIVND (reference sequence). Trimming stripped 6 bases from V and 3 bases from J, with 6 bases between. This CDR3 is built from 11 residues. CDR3 sequence reads: CASSDIYEQYF. The DNA of the CDR3 is TGTGCCAGTAGCGACATCTACGAGCAGTACTTC.

The chain couples TRBV20-1 to TRBJ1-1; maybe TRBD1 (6 bases). V lost 1 base, J lost 7 bases, and 16 bases lay in between. Germline CDR1 and CDR2: DFQATT and SNEGSKA (reference sequence). CDR3 size: 14 residues. The CDR3 nucleotides read TGCAGTGCTAGAGCTCCTTTAAGGGGGAGTGAAGCTTTCTTT. Its protein is CSARAPLRGSEAFF.

This clonotype appeared many times. V usage is TRBV7-2 and J usage is TRBJ2-3, with unresolved D. In germline, CDR1 is SGHTA, CDR2 FQGNSA. The CDR3 has 14 amino acids. V lost 2 bases and J 1 base, leaving 7 bases between the germline ends. CDR3 DNA: TGTGCCAGCAGCTTACTGCCCCGCACAGATACGCAGTATTTT. This encodes CASSLLPRTDTQYF.

Here the CDR3 DNA reads TGCAGCGCCCACCAAGCGGGAGGGCCGGGAGATACGCAGTATTTT. As protein: CSAHQAGGPGDTQYF. The chain has TRBV29-1 and TRBJ2-3; TRBD2 matches at 10 bases. J lost 5 bases, V lost 7 bases, and 12 bases had no gene match. The germline CDR1 and CDR2 sequences are SQVTM and ANQGSEA. The CDR3 loop spans 15 amino acids.

This clonotype was observed a handful of times. CDR3 sequence: CAISESQGAASRRSYNEQFF. The CDR3 DNA reads as TGTGCCATCAGTGAGTCCCAGGGGGCAGCCTCTCGTCGCTCCTACAATGAGCAGTTCTTC. This sequence joins TRBV10-3 and TRBJ2-1; 8 bases align to TRBD1. Per germline, CDR1 ENHRY and CDR2 SYGVKD. The J segment lost 0 bases and the V segment lost 0 bases, leaving 13 bases of the junction unmatched. The CDR3 consists of 20 residues.

This clonotype showed up many times. This chain connects TRBV6-6 to TRBJ2-1; D ambiguous. Deletions cut 7 bases from V and 8 bases from J, with 12 bases between. Germline loops: CDR1 MNHNY, CDR2 SVGAGI (reference sequence). The CDR3 is 12 residues long. Written as DNA, the CDR3 is TGTGCCAGCACCATCCCCCCCTATGAGCAGTTCTTC. The encoded protein is CASTIPPYEQFF.

This chain links TRBV29-1 with TRBJ2-5; D may be TRBD1 (6 bases). Germline V gives CDR1 SQVTM, CDR2 ANQGSEA. This CDR3 spans 16 amino acids. Trimming pared 6 bases from V and 5 bases from J, leaving 25 bases between. The CDR3, as DNA: TGCAGCGTCGGTTTCGCCATTACCAGGGGTTCGGAGACCCAGTACTTC. Its protein is CSVGFAITRGSETQYF. Combining the CDR3 with reference TRBV29-1 and TRBJ2-5 gives the whole variable domain SAVISQKPSRDICQRGTSLTIQCQVDSQVTMMFWYRQQPGQSLTLIATANQGSEATYESGFVIDKFPISRPNLTFSTLTVSNMSPEDSSIYLCSVGFAITRGSETQYFGPGTRLLVL.

Points on this clonotype: An end of the junction differs from the germline gene, which may be a read error. The chain joins TRBV6-4 to TRBJ2-1; 12 bases are a match to TRBD2. The CDR3 consists of 12 residues. CDR1 is MRHNA, CDR2 SNTAGT, per germline. This CDR3 is CASSASGGAPTF. DNA of the CDR3: TGTGCCAGCAGTGCTAGCGGGGGGGCCCCTACATTC.

This clonotype was seen a few times. This chain uses TRBV3-1 with TRBJ2-1; possible D gene TRBD2, 5 bases. CDR3 length: 14 amino acids. Germline V gene data show CDR1 as LGHDT and CDR2 as YNNKEL (reference sequence). Trimming left V 7 bases short and J 3 bases short, with 13 bases between. As DNA, the CDR3 is TGTGCCAGCAACGACGACGGGGTCTACAATGAGCAGTTCTTC. Its protein is CASNDDGVYNEQFF.

The chain couples TRBV9 to TRBJ2-3; D perhaps matches TRBD2 (6 bases). Germline V gene lookup returns CDR1 SGDLS and CDR2 YYNGEE. This CDR3 contains 14 residues. The germline V and J ends were trimmed by 4 bases and 0 bases, with 9 bases remaining between them. The CDR3 spells CASSRTSSTDTQYF. The CDR3 region has the DNA TGTGCCAGCAGCAGAACTAGCAGCACAGATACGCAGTATTTT.

V and J are TRBV7-7 and TRBJ2-5, with a weak D call TRBD2 (7 bases). V lost 5 bases and J lost 2, with 12 bases in between. Germline CDR1 is SSHAT and CDR2 is FNYEAQ (reference sequence). This CDR3 is built from 14 residues. The chain's CDR3 is CASSRTAGQETQYF. The CDR3 nucleotides are TGTGCCAGCAGCCGGACAGCGGGGCAAGAGACCCAGTACTTC.

The V and J genes are TRBV7-8 and TRBJ2-1, with TRBD1 matching over 7 bases. Germline CDR1 and CDR2: SGHVS and FQNEAQ. CDR3 length equals 16 residues. The J segment lost 5 bases and the V segment lost 4 bases, leaving 11 bases of the junction unmatched. In DNA form, the CDR3 reads TGTGCCAGCAGCTGGACTGAGGGGGCCCTCAACAATGAGCAGTTCTTC. Protein product: CASSWTEGALNNEQFF. The variable domain in full, with the rest retrieved from reference TRBV7-8 and TRBJ2-1, is GAGVSQSPRYKVAKRGQDVALRCDPISGHVSLFWYQQALGQGPEFLTYFQNEAQLDKSGLPSDRFFAERPEGSVSTLKIQRTQQEDSAVYLCASSWTEGALNNEQFFGPGTRLTVL.

This clonotype was detected a few times. The chain joins TRBV20-1 to TRBJ2-3, with 7 bases that match TRBD2. J gave up 2 bases and V 0 bases, and 17 bases lay outside the gene matches. CDR1 is DFQATT, CDR2 SNEGSKA, per germline (reference sequence). This CDR3 is built from 19 residues. CDR3 nucleotides: TGCAGTGCTAGAGATCTTTGGAGGACTAGGAGCGGTCCCACAGATACGCAGTATTTT. This translates into CSARDLWRTRSGPTDTQYF.

The gene calls are TRBV7-2 and TRBJ2-1; the D gene is possibly TRBD1 (5 bases). The CDR3 is 17 amino acids. The V and J ends lost 2 bases and 0 bases respectively, with 14 bases between them. Germline values: CDR1 SGHTA, CDR2 FQGNSA. In DNA, the CDR3 is TGTGCCAGCAGCTTATACAGGTTCTCCTCCTCCTACAATGAGCAGTTCTTC. This sequence encodes CASSLYRFSSSYNEQFF.

This clonotype was picked up many times. The chain is built from TRBV15 and TRBJ1-5; D ambiguous. With 0 bases removed from V and 7 bases from J, the gap between germline ends came to 4 bases. Per the germline V gene, CDR1 is LNHNV and CDR2 is YYDKDF (reference sequence). The CDR3 runs 12 residues. The CDR3 nucleotides are TGTGCCACCAGCAGAGATGGGCAGCCCCAGCATTTT. Translated, it gives CATSRDGQPQHF.

This clonotype has just a few counts. This chain uses TRBV4-1 with TRBJ2-2; 14 nucleotides match TRBD2. Germline V lookup: CDR1 MGHRA, CDR2 YSYEKL. The V gene end was trimmed by 1 base and the J gene end by 0 bases; junction bases not matched to a gene: 4. The CDR3 runs to 19 residues. CDR3 bases: TGCGCCAGCAGCCAAGGGACTAGCGGGAGGATGGCGAACACCGGGGAGCTGTTTTTT. It yields the protein CASSQGTSGRMANTGELFF.